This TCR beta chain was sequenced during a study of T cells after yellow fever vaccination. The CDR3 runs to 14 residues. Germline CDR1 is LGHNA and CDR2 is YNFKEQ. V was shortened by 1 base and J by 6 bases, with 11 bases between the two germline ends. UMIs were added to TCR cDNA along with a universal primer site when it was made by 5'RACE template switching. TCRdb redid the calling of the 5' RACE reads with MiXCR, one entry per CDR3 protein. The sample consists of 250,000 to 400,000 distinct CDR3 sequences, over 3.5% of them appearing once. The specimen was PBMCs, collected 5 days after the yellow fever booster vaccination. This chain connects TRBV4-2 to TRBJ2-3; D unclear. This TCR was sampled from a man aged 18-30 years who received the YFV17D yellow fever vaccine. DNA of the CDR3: TGTGCCAGCAGCCAAGCGCCGGAGCCGGATACGCAGTATTTT. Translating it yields CASSQAPEPDTQYF.